The entry that follows covers one T cell receptor beta chain sequence. This clonotype was observed at least ten times. Its recognized antigen is unknown. No base quality information exists; no much larger clone differs at one position. Libraries came from PCR. Sequencing used an Illumina HiSeq 2500. TCR library preparation used molecular barcoding, with unique molecular identifiers applied to normalize quantification of the TCRbeta repertoire. TCRdb reworked the public reads: Q25 trimming with fastp, MiXCR clone assembly, productive beta chains retained. Rows with a matching CDR3 protein are joined into one entry that keeps the most common DNA and genes. This sample lists 60,000 to 70,000 distinct CDR3 sequences; roughly 4.9% were detected once. Jointly, the top ten make up 15% to 20% of the sample. The intended sense of this specimen's treatment or condition label: allogeneic hematopoietic cell transplantation with graft depleted of TCRalphabeta T cells and CD19 B cells. The children who served as transplant recipients had been given grafts of TCRalphabeta/CD19-depleted allogeneic hematopoietic cells.

This entry comes from a study of T-cell reconstitution after alpha-beta-depleted transplantation in children (TCRdb year 2016). General notes on the study: T-cell immune reconstitution after TCRalphabeta/CD19-depleted allogeneic hematopoietic cell transplantation in children was quantitatively tracked in the study by means of TCR repertoire profiling. General conclusions and limits of the study: About two months after transplant, the apparently early recovery of alphabetaT-cell counts reportedly depended on just several hundred clones that had expanded rapidly and came from non-depleted graft cells. In some patients, high TCRbeta diversity at day 60 was attributed to recipient T cells and intrathymic progenitors that had survived conditioning. Over subsequent months, a decline in hyperexpanded clone frequencies was noted, and after one year, T-cell counts and TCRbeta diversity were mostly ascribed to newly produced T cells.

This specimen was PBMCs, mostly from graft donor cells, taken 180 days after TCRalphabeta/CD19-depleted stem cell transplant. The clonotype originates from a boy younger than two who had a stem cell transplant for acute myeloid leukemia, so the T cells may come from the graft donor.

The DNA sequence follows: TGCGCCAGCAGCTTGGCGGCAGGCAACAATGAGCAGTTCTTC. It specifies CASSLAAGNNEQFF. The rearrangement joined TRBV5-1 to TRBJ2-1; the D gene is unclear. Trimming costs V 0 bases and J 5 bases, and their ends lie 9 bases apart. The CDR3 covers 14 residues, taking in both the cysteine and the phenylalanine. The only DNA kept is the CDR3, 42 bases in frame from the first base. The germline V gene yields SGHRS for CDR1 and YFSETQ for CDR2.